This entry lists 29 T cell receptor beta chains sequenced from one sample in a study of T cell responses to AZD1222 COVID-19 vaccine. Clones were sequenced by immunoSEQ multiplex PCR, and TCRdb holds only the in-frame ones, with some missing. The table records some 130,000 clones, approximately 92% of them present only once. The source was peripheral blood, collected 28 days after the second AZD1222 dose. The receptors shown here come from an adult who received the AZD1222 COVID-19 vaccine.

V is TRBV7-3 and J is TRBJ2-2; 8 bases line up with TRBD1. The V segment lost 5 bases and the J segment 3 bases; nucleotides outside the gene matches: 5. Germline V lookup: CDR1 SGHTA, CDR2 FQGTGA. The CDR3 has 15 residues. The CDR3 sequence: CASSTGQGHTGELFF. In DNA form, the CDR3 reads TGTGCCAGCAGCACCGGACAGGGACACACCGGGGAGCTGTTTTTT.

This clone was seen a single time. This chain joins TRBV5-6 and TRBJ2-7; 7 nucleotides line up with TRBD1. The CDR3 runs 15 residues. With V trimmed by 7 bases and J by 1 base, 11 bases remained unmatched. Germline V gene sequence: CDR1 SGHDT, CDR2 YYEEEE. Here the CDR3 reads CASDVQGFGSYEQYF. The CDR3 DNA sequence: TGTGCCAGCGACGTACAGGGGTTTGGATCCTACGAGCAGTACTTC. The complete variable domain, with remaining parts taken from reference TRBV5-6 and TRBJ2-7, reads DAGVTQSPTHLIKTRGQQVTLRCSPKSGHDTVSWYQQALGQGPQFIFQYYEEEERQRGNFPDRFSGHQFPNYSSELNVNALLLGDSALYLCASDVQGFGSYEQYFGPGTRLTVT.

The table lists this clone with a count of one. The chain combines TRBV6-6 with TRBJ2-4; 7 nucleotides align to TRBD2. CDR3 length equals 14 residues. Germline CDR1 MNHNY, CDR2 SVGAGI (reference sequence). Trimming took 6 bases from V and 7 from J; bases not matched to a gene: 9. The CDR3 sequence: CASSSDSGGNIQYF. In DNA form, the CDR3 reads TGTGCCAGCAGCTCGGACTCCGGGGGGAACATTCAGTACTTC.

The V and J genes are TRBV7-9 and TRBJ2-2; 10 bases map to TRBD1. The CDR3 is 17 amino acids. Germline CDR1 SEHNR, CDR2 FQNEAQ (reference sequence). V lost 5 bases to trimming and J lost 5 bases; unmatched junction nucleotides: 11. The chain's CDR3 is CASSDRGLSLRTGELFF. DNA of the CDR3: TGTGCCAGCAGCGACAGGGGGCTCTCGCTACGAACCGGGGAGCTGTTTTTT.

This clone was observed a handful of times. The chain joins TRBV5-5 to TRBJ2-3; a weak D match, TRBD1 (6 bases). V was clipped by 0 bases and J by 0 bases, with 11 bases between them. Germline-derived CDR1 and CDR2 are SGHKS and YYEKEE (reference sequence). The CDR3 sequence is 16 residues long. The CDR3 DNA is TGTGCCAGCAGCTTGGCCCCTCAGGGGAGCACAGATACGCAGTATTTT. Translating it yields CASSLAPQGSTDTQYF.

V and J are TRBV18 and TRBJ2-3; D remains ambiguous. Per germline, CDR1 KGHSH and CDR2 LQKENI. The CDR3 sequence is 13 residues long. Trimming removed 4 bases from V and 4 bases from J, with 9 bases in between. The CDR3 region is CASSRDSPDTQYF. DNA for the CDR3: TGTGCCAGCTCACGAGACTCGCCAGATACGCAGTATTTT. The whole variable domain, remainder taken from reference TRBV18 and TRBJ2-3, is NAGVMQNPRHLVRRRGQEARLRCSPMKGHSHVYWYRQLPEEGLKFMVYLQKENIIDESGMPKERFSAEFPKEGPSILRIQQVVRGDSAAYFCASSRDSPDTQYFGPGTRLTVL.

The sample holds one count of this clone. This chain uses TRBV13 with TRBJ2-7; 7 bases line up with TRBD1. The CDR3 sequence is 16 residues long. CDR1 is PRHDT, CDR2 FYEKMQ, per germline (reference sequence). Trimming took 8 bases from V and 6 from J; bases not matched to a gene: 19. DNA of the CDR3: TGTGCCAGCCGATACTTCAATGGGGACAGCTCTTCCGAGCAGTACTTC. Protein sequence: CASRYFNGDSSSEQYF.

The CDR3 here is CASSEVDARGYTF. DNA for the CDR3: TGTGCCAGCAGTGAAGTGGACGCGCGTGGCTACACCTTC. V is TRBV6-1 and J is TRBJ1-2, with unresolved D. Germline CDR1 reads MNHNS; CDR2 reads SASEGT. V was cut by 1 base and J by 7 bases, with 10 bases left in between. The CDR3 runs 13 residues.

The rearrangement joins TRBV27 to TRBJ1-4; perhaps TRBD1 as D (6 bases). The CDR3 is made up of 13 amino acids. Germline values: CDR1 MNHEY, CDR2 SMNVEV (reference sequence). The germline V and J ends were trimmed by 3 bases and 10 bases, with 12 bases remaining between them. The CDR3: CASSFQGPGKLFF. CDR3 coding DNA: TGTGCCAGCAGTTTTCAGGGGCCCGGAAAACTGTTTTTT.

V gene TRBV3-1 (or the pseudogene TRBV3-2) combines with J gene TRBJ1-5, with a weak D call TRBD1 (5 bases). The CDR3 runs 14 residues. The ends were cut back, 0 bases at V and 7 bases at J, with 10 bases in the middle. Germline V lookup: CDR1 LGHDT, CDR2 YNNKEL (reference sequence). CDR3 residues: CASSQEGRDQPQHF. The CDR3 DNA sequence: TGTGCCAGCAGCCAAGAAGGAAGGGACCAGCCCCAGCATTTT.

There are a few counts of this clone. J is TRBJ1-3 and V is TRBV6-5, with D unresolved. This CDR3 is 14 amino acids long. The ends were cut back, 8 bases at V and 1 base at J, with 12 bases in the middle. Germline V lookup: CDR1 MNHEY, CDR2 SVGAGI. CDR3 sequence: CASLNEGSGNTIYF. The CDR3 DNA is TGTGCCAGCCTGAACGAAGGTTCTGGAAACACCATATATTTT.

The V gene is TRBV6-6, the J gene TRBJ1-1; D is uncertain. V shed 7 bases and J shed 9 bases, with 24 bases lying between them. This CDR3 is built from 15 residues. CDR1 and CDR2 (germline): MNHNY, SVGAGI (reference sequence). Written as DNA, the CDR3 is TGTGCCAGCACGCGGATGTCCGGGGTCTCAGAAAAAGCTTTCTTT. Protein sequence: CASTRMSGVSEKAFF.

The chain carries TRBV9 and TRBJ1-2; maybe TRBD1 (5 bases). With 4 bases removed from V and 2 bases from J, the gap between germline ends came to 15 bases. CDR3 length: 15 residues. Germline V gene sequence: CDR1 SGDLS, CDR2 YYNGEE. Here the CDR3 reads CASSPGPGPNYGYTF. The DNA of the CDR3 is TGTGCCAGCAGCCCAGGGCCAGGGCCGAACTATGGCTACACCTTC.

This sequence joins TRBV5-1 and TRBJ1-2, with 8 bases lining up with TRBD1. With V trimmed by 4 bases and J by 3 bases, 8 bases remained unmatched. CDR1 SGHRS and CDR2 YFSETQ come from the germline V gene. The CDR3 has 15 amino acids. CDR3 sequence reads: CASSTRTGHDYGYTF. Here the CDR3 DNA reads TGCGCCAGCAGCACGAGGACAGGGCATGACTATGGCTACACCTTC.

The chain couples TRBV12-5 to TRBJ2-3, with D unresolved. V lost 7 bases to trimming and J lost 2 bases, with 10 bases between them. This CDR3 region has 13 residues. Germline V gene sequence: CDR1 LGHNT, CDR2 FRNRAP. The CDR3 nucleotides are TGTGCTAGTGCCTCTGTTAACACAGATACGCAGTATTTT. It translates to CASASVNTDTQYF.

This sequence joins TRBV6-1 and TRBJ1-5, with no clear D. V gave up 2 bases and J gave up 14 bases, with 10 bases separating them. Per germline, CDR1 MNHNS and CDR2 SASEGT. This CDR3 is built from 11 residues. The CDR3 region is CASSESVAEHF. CDR3 DNA sequence: TGTGCCAGCAGTGAATCTGTAGCTGAGCATTTT.

This chain joins TRBV12-3 or TRBV12-4 and TRBJ1-1; TRBD1 matches 9 bases. V lost 5 bases, J lost 4 bases, and 2 bases stayed unmatched. CDR3 length: 13 amino acids. CDR3 nucleotide sequence: TGTGCCAGCAGTGGGGACAGGGCCACTGAAGCTTTCTTT. It specifies CASSGDRATEAFF.

The chain recombines TRBV4-1 with TRBJ1-2; 7 nucleotides line up with TRBD1. Germline trimming cut 1 base from V and 0 bases from J; bases unmatched to any gene: 2. The CDR3 has 15 residues. CDR1 and CDR2 from the germline V gene are MGHRA and YSYEKL. The CDR3 loop is CASSQGQGANYGYTF. The DNA for the CDR3 is TGCGCCAGCAGCCAAGGACAGGGAGCTAACTATGGCTACACCTTC.

This chain uses TRBV11-2 with TRBJ2-1, with 11 bases fitting TRBD1. The CDR3 is 15 residues long. The germline V gene encodes CDR1 SGHAT and CDR2 FQNNGV. The V and J ends lost 4 bases and 4 bases, in that order; junction bases with no gene match: 3. CDR3 protein: CASSSRDRGYNEQFF. CDR3 nucleotides: TGTGCCAGCAGCTCCCGGGACAGGGGGTACAATGAGCAGTTCTTC.

The chain combines TRBV2 with TRBJ1-5, with unresolved D. The CDR3 contains 14 residues. Looked up from germline, CDR1 is SNHLY and CDR2 is FYNNEI. V was shortened by 6 bases and J by 4 bases, with 13 bases between the two germline ends. CDR3 nucleotide sequence: TGTGCCAGCAGCCCGGGGAATCGGAATCAGCCCCAGCATTTT. Its protein product is CASSPGNRNQPQHF.

This chain connects TRBV7-3 to TRBJ2-1; the D is unclear. Germline CDR1 is SGHTA and CDR2 is FQGTGA. V was clipped by 2 bases and J by 6 bases, with 8 bases between them. The CDR3 contains 13 residues. DNA for the CDR3: TGTGCCAGCAGCTTAGACTTACGCAATGAGCAGTTCTTC. Its translation is CASSLDLRNEQFF.

This chain connects TRBV29-1 to TRBJ2-3; unclear D gene. Trimming took off 7 bases at V and 5 bases at J, with 13 bases between the two ends. The germline CDR1 and CDR2 sequences are SQVTM and ANQGSEA. This CDR3 region has 12 residues. The CDR3 region has the DNA TGCAGCGCTTATAAGTTCGGAGATACGCAGTATTTT. This encodes CSAYKFGDTQYF.

The V call is TRBV30, the J call TRBJ1-1; D possibly corresponds to TRBD1 (6 bases). This CDR3 is built from 13 residues. Per germline, CDR1 GTSNPN and CDR2 SVGIG (reference sequence). The germline V and J ends were trimmed by 4 bases and 3 bases, with 12 bases remaining between them. The CDR3 DNA reads TGTGCCTGGAAGGGGGGCAGCTACACTGAAGCTTTCTTT. Amino acid sequence: CAWKGGSYTEAFF.

This clone has only one observation. The chain joins TRBV5-5 to TRBJ1-3; no reliable D call. V lost 4 bases and J 5 bases, leaving 16 bases between the germline ends. The CDR3 is 15 amino acids. Germline lookup yields CDR1 SGHKS and CDR2 YYEKEE (reference sequence). The CDR3 DNA follows: TGTGCCAGCAGCGTCTCAGGACTGATGAGAAACACCATATATTTT. As protein: CASSVSGLMRNTIYF.

The V call is TRBV7-2, the J call TRBJ2-5; D unclear. Germline CDR1 SGHTA, CDR2 FQGNSA. V lost 1 base to trimming and J lost 5 bases, with 14 bases between them. This CDR3 comprises 15 residues. The CDR3, as DNA: TGTGCCAGCAGCTTAGTTCCTGGGGTGGGGGAGACCCAGTACTTC. Translation gives CASSLVPGVGETQYF. Full variable domain (rest looked up from reference TRBV7-2 and TRBJ2-5): GAGVSQSPSNKVTEKGKDVELRCDPISGHTALYWYRQSLGQGLEFLIYFQGNSAPDKSGLPSDRFSAERTGGSVSTLTIQRTQQEDSAVYLCASSLVPGVGETQYFGPGTRLLVL.

The chain recombines TRBV3-1 (or the pseudogene TRBV3-2) with TRBJ1-5; a possible D gene is TRBD1 (6 bases). CDR1 and CDR2 (germline): LGHDT, YNNKEL (reference sequence). The ends were cut back, 0 bases at V and 5 bases at J, with 11 bases in the middle. This CDR3 region has 15 residues. CDR3 protein: CASSQDGRGHQPQHF. The CDR3 bases are TGTGCCAGCAGCCAAGATGGCAGGGGTCATCAGCCCCAGCATTTT.

The chain links TRBV19 to TRBJ1-3; D is unresolved. V shed 7 bases and J shed 1 base, with 14 bases lying between them. The CDR3 sequence is 15 residues long. The germline CDR1 and CDR2 sequences are LNHDA and SQIVND (reference sequence). The CDR3 loop reads CASTDLIESGNTIYF. The CDR3 nucleotides read TGTGCCAGTACCGACCTGATTGAGTCTGGAAACACCATATATTTT.

The chain combines TRBV28 with TRBJ2-3, with D perhaps TRBD1 (5 bases). This CDR3 is built from 15 residues. Germline CDR1 reads MDHEN; CDR2 reads SYDVKM. The V end lost 2 bases, the J end lost 2 bases, and 11 bases lay between the germline ends. Here the CDR3 reads CASSLGAINTDTQYF. The CDR3 coding sequence is TGTGCCAGCAGTTTAGGGGCGATCAACACAGATACGCAGTATTTT.

For this clone: Different DNA sequences within this sample yield the same CDR3. V is TRBV7-6 and J is TRBJ1-5, with D tentatively TRBD1 (6 bases). Trimming stripped 1 base from V and 7 bases from J, with 14 bases between. Germline lookup yields CDR1 SGHVS and CDR2 FNYEAQ. The CDR3 has 15 residues. Written as DNA, the CDR3 is TGTGCCAGCAGCTTAGTGGCAGGGGTGGGACAGCCCCAGCATTTT. It codes for CASSLVAGVGQPQHF.